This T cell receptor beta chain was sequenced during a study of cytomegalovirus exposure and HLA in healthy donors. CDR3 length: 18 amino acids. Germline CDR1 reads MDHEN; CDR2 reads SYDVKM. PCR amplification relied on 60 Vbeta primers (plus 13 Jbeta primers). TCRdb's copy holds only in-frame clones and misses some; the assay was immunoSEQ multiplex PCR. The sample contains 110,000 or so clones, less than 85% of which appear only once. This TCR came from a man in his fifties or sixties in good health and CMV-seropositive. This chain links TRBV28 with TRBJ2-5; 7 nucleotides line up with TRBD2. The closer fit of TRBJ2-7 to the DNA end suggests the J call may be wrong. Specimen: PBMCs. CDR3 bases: TGTGCCAGCAGTTCCCTGGCCGCATCGACTAGCAGATCCTACGAGCAGTACTTC. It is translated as CASSSLAASTSRSYEQYF.